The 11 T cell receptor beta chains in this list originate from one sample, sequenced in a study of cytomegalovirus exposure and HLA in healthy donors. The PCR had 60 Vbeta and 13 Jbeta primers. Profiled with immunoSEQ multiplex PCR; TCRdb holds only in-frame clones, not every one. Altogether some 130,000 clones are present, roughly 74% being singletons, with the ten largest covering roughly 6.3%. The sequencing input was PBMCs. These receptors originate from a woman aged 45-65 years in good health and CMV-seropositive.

Here the CDR3 reads CASSSHENEQFF. CDR3 nucleotides: TGTGCCAGCAGTTCTCACGAGAATGAGCAGTTCTTC. The rearrangement joins TRBV2 to TRBJ2-1; no firm D call. Germline lookup yields CDR1 SNHLY and CDR2 FYNNEI. The V and J ends lost 5 bases and 7 bases respectively, with 9 bases between them. This CDR3 has 12 residues.

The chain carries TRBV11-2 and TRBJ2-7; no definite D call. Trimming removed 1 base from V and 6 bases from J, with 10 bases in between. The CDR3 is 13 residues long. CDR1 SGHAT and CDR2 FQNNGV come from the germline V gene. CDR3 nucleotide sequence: TGTGCCAGCAGCTTAGGGCTAAGAGGCGAGCAGTACTTC. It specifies CASSLGLRGEQYF.

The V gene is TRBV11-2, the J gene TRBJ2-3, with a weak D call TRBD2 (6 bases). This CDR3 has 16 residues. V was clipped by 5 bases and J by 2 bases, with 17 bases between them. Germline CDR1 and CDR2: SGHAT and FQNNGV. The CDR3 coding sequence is TGTGCCAGCAGCCGACGGGAGCGGGTGAACACAGATACGCAGTATTTT. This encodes CASSRRERVNTDTQYF.

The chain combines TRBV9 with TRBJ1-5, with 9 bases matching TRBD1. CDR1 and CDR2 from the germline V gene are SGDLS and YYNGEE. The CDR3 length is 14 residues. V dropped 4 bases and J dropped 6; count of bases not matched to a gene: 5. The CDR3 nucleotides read TGTGCCAGCAGCTCCGGGACAGGGTCTCAGCCCCAGCATTTT. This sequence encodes CASSSGTGSQPQHF.

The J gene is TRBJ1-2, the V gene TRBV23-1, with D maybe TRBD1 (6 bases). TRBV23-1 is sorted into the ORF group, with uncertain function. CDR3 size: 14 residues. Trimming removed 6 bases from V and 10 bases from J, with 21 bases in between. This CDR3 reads CASRPRAGDMPYTF. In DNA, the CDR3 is TGCGCCAGCAGACCCAGGGCAGGGGATATGCCCTACACCTTC.

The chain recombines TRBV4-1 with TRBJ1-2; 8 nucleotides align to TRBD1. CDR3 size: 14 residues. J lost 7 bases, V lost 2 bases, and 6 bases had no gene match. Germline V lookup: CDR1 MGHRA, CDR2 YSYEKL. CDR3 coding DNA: TGCGCCAGCAGCCAATTGGGAGACAGGGGTGGCTACACCTTC. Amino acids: CASSQLGDRGGYTF.

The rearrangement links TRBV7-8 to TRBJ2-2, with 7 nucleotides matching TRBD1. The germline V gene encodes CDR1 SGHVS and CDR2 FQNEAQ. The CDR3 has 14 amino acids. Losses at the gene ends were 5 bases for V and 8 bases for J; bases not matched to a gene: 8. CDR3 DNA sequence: TGTGCCAGCAGCCTTGACAGGGTCGCGGGGGAGCTGTTTTTT. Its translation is CASSLDRVAGELFF.

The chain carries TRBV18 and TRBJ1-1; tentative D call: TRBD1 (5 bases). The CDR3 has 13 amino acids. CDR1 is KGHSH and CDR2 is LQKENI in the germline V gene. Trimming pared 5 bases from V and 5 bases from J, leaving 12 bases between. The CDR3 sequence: CASSEGRGTEAFF. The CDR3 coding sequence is TGTGCCAGCTCAGAGGGCCGGGGGACTGAAGCTTTCTTT.

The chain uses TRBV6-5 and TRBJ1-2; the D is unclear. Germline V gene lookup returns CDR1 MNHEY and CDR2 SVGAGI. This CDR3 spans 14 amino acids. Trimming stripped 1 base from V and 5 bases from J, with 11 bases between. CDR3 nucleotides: TGTGCCAGCAGTTACTTCACCCGGGGATATGGCTACACCTTC. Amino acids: CASSYFTRGYGYTF.

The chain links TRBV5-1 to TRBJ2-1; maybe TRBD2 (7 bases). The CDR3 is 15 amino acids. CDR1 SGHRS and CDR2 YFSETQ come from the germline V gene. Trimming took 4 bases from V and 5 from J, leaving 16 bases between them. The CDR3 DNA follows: TGCGCCAGCAGCGGGGGGGGCGGGGAAGACAATGAGCAGTTCTTC. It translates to CASSGGGGEDNEQFF.

The CDR3 is CASRVQETQYF. The CDR3 bases are TGTGCCAGCAGGGTTCAGGAGACCCAGTACTTC. This rearrangement joins TRBV2 to TRBJ2-5; no firm D call. Germline V gene lookup returns CDR1 SNHLY and CDR2 FYNNEI. V dropped 6 bases and J dropped 5 bases, with 7 bases sitting between them. This CDR3 spans 11 amino acids.